This T cell receptor beta chain was identified in a study of T cell repertoires in cytomegalovirus infection. Overall study context: As its CMV epitopes, the study selected recently identified HLA-C-restricted and well-studied HLA-B-restricted targets. Based on public TCR beta signatures, there were indications of CMV infection and of a matching HLA type.

Using its own MiXCR run on the reads, TCRdb lists one record per CDR3 protein. The table has approximately 310,000 distinct CDR3 sequences, approximately 25% seen once. The CDR3 totals 17 residues. CDR1 and CDR2 (germline): SEHNR, FQNEAQ (reference sequence). Trimming at V came to 5 bases and at J to 4 bases, leaving 12 bases not matched to a gene. About this clonotype: Its antigen is currently unknown.

The source material was cultured PBMCs, sampled from culture after CMV antigen stimulation. The V and J genes are TRBV7-9 and TRBJ2-2; 8 bases match TRBD1. The sequence was obtained from a human donor in good health (CMV status not recorded). Some clones in this sample may be carry-over from other donors' samples. CDR3 nucleotides: TGTGCCAGCAGCCTCGGACAGGGAATAACAACCACCGGGGAGCTGTTTTTT. Amino acids: CASSLGQGITTTGELFF.